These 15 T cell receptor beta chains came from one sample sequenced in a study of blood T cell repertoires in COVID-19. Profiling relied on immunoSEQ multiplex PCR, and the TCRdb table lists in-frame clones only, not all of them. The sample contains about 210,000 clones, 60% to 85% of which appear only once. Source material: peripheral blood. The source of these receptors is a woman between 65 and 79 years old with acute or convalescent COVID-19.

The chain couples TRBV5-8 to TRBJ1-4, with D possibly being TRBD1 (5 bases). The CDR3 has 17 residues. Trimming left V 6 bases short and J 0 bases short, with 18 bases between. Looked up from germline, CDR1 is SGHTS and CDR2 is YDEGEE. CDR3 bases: TGTGCCAGCACCCCCCGGGTGGAGGGGACAACTAATGAAAAACTGTTTTTT. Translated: CASTPRVEGTTNEKLFF.

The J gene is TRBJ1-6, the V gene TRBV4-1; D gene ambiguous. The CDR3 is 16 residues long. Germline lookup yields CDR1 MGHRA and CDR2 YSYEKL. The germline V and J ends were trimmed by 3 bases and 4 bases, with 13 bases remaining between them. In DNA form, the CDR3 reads TGCGCCAGCAGCCAGGATTCGGAGATTTATAATTCACCCCTCCACTTT. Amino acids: CASSQDSEIYNSPLHF.

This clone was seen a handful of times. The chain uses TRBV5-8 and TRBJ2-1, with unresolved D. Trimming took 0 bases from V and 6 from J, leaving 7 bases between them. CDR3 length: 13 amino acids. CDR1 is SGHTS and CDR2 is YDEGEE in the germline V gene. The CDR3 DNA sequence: TGTGCCAGCAGCTTGGTATGGGCCAATGAGCAGTTCTTC. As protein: CASSLVWANEQFF.

CDR3 DNA sequence: TGTGCCTGGAGACTACAGGACAATTCACCCCTCCACTTT. Its protein product is CAWRLQDNSPLHF. The V and J genes are TRBV30 and TRBJ1-6, with D perhaps matching TRBD1 (5 bases). The CDR3 is made up of 13 amino acids. The V end was cut by 3 bases, the J end by 7 bases, with 10 bases between. Germline V gives CDR1 GTSNPN, CDR2 SVGIG (reference sequence).

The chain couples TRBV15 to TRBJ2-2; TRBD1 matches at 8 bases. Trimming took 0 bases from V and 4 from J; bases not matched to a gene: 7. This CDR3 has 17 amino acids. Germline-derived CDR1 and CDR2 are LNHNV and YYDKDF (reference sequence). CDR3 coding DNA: TGTGCCACCAGCAGAGATCGGACAGGGAAGGTCACCGGGGAGCTGTTTTTT. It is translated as CATSRDRTGKVTGELFF.

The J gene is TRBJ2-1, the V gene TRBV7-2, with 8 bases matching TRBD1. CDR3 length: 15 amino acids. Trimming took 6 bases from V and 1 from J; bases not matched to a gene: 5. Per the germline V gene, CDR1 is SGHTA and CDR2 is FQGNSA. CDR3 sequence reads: CASSFWTGSYNEQFF. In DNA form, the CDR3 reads TGTGCCAGCAGTTTTTGGACAGGGTCCTACAATGAGCAGTTCTTC.

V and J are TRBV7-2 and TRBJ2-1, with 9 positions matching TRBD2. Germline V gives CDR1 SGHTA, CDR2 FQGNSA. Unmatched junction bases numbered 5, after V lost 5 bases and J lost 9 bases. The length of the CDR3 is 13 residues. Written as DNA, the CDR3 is TGTGCCAGCAGCCGCGGGGGGGGTGGTGAGCAGTTCTTC. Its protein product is CASSRGGGGEQFF. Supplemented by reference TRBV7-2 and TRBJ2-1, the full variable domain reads GAGVSQSPSNKVTEKGKDVELRCDPISGHTALYWYRQSLGQGLEFLIYFQGNSAPDKSGLPSDRFSAERTGGSVSTLTIQRTQQEDSAVYLCASSRGGGGEQFFGPGTRLTVL.

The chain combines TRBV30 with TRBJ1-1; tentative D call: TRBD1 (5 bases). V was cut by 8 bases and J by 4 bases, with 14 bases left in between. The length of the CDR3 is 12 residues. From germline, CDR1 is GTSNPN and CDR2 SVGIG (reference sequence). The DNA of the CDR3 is TGTGCCGGGGGGAGGACTCCCACTGAAGCTTTCTTT. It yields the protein CAGGRTPTEAFF.

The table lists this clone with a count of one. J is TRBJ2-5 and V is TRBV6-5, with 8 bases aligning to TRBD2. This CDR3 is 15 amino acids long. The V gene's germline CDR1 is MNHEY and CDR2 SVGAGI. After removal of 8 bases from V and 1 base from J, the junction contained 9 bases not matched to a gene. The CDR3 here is CASVVGLAGQETQYF. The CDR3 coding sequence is TGTGCCAGCGTCGTAGGGCTAGCGGGCCAAGAGACCCAGTACTTC.

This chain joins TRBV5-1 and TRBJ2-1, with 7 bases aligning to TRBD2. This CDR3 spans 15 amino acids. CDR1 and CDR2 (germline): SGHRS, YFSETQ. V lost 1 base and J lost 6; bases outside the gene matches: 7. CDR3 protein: CASSLTAGLVNEQFF. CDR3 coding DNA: TGCGCCAGCAGCTTGACAGCGGGGTTAGTCAATGAGCAGTTCTTC.

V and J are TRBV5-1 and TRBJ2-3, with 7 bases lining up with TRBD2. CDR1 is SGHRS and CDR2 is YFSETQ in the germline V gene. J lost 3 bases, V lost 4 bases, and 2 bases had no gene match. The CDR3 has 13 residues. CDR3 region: CASSRGETDTQYF. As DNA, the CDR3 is TGCGCCAGCAGCCGGGGGGAAACAGATACGCAGTATTTT.

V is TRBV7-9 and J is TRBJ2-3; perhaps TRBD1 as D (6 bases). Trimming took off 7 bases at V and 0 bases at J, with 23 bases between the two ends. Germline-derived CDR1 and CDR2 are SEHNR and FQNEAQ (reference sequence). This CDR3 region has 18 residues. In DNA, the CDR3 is TGTGCCAGCATCAACCCCCTGGTAACAGGGCGAAGCACAGATACGCAGTATTTT. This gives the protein CASINPLVTGRSTDTQYF. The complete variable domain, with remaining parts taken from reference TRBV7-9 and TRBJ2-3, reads DTGVSQNPRHKITKRGQNVTFRCDPISEHNRLYWYRQTLGQGPEFLTYFQNEAQLEKSRLLSDRFSAERPKGSFSTLEIQRTEQGDSAMYLCASINPLVTGRSTDTQYFGPGTRLTVL.

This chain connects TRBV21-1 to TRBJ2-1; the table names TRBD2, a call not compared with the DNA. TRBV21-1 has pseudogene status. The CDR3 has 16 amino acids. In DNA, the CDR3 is TGTGCCAGCAGGTTGAGCGGCGAAGTCCCCTACAATGAGCAGTTCTTC. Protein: CASRLSGEVPYNEQFF.

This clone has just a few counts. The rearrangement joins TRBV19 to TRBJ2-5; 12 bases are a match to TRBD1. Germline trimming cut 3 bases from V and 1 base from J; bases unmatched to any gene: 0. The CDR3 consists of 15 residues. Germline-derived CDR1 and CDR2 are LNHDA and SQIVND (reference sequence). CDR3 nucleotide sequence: TGTGCCAGTAGTATGGGACAGGGGGCCCAAGAGACCCAGTACTTC. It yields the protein CASSMGQGAQETQYF.

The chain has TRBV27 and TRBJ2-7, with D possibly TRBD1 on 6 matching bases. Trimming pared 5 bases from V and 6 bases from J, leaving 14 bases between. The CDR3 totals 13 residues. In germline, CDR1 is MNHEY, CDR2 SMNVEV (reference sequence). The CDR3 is CASSVIQGTEQYF. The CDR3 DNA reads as TGTGCCAGCAGTGTCATACAGGGAACCGAGCAGTACTTC.